Sequencing of this T cell receptor beta chain was carried out in a study of T cell responses to AZD1222 COVID-19 vaccine. The length of the CDR3 is 14 residues. J lost 5 bases, V lost 6 bases, and 7 bases had no gene match. Germline CDR1 reads MNHEY; CDR2 reads SMNVEV (reference sequence). Study-level results: Females outnumbered males among donors, who were mostly white British; clonal diversity was possibly underestimated. Across the whole spike, CD4 TCRs peaked at regions 160-218 and 743-854. Unmutated variant regions are reportedly targeted by nearly half of spike-specific TCRs. Recipients of two AZD1222 doses showed rising Spike-specific TCR breadth and depth.

A remark on this clone: As yet, its antigen is unknown.

Profiling relied on immunoSEQ multiplex PCR, and the TCRdb table lists in-frame clones only, not all of them. The sample records about 110,000 clones, 80% to 90% being singletons. The sequence was obtained from an adult in good health. This chain links TRBV27 with TRBJ1-1; TRBD1 matches at 9 bases. This specimen was peripheral blood, taken on day 0 of AZD1222 vaccination. For the CDR3, the DNA is TGTGCCAGCAGCCTACAGGGGGCTAAGACTGAAGCTTTCTTT. Protein sequence: CASSLQGAKTEAFF.